Shown below are 30 T cell receptor beta chains from a single sample sequenced in a study of regulatory T cells in long-lasting Graves disease. Investigators prepared the TCR beta libraries by applying iRepertoire HTBI primers and Arm-PCR of CDR3 regions. TCRdb called the multiplex PCR reads again in MiXCR, with one record for every CDR3 protein. The profile shows around 240,000 distinct CDR3 sequences, 15% to 20% of them singletons. Indicated time point: newly diagnosed GD, antithyroid drugs for less than 3 months. Isolated PBMC RNA provided the starting material for the TCR library. These same records also appear under a second study, on T cells in Graves' hyperthyroidism and ophthalmopathy.

Sequenced material: peripheral blood mononuclear cells (PBMCs), taken at new diagnosis, from a patient treated with antithyroid drugs. These receptors all stem from a young woman with Graves disease.

The sample holds many counts of this clonotype. The gene calls are TRBV3-1 and TRBJ1-2, with 8 bases fitting TRBD1. The CDR3 has 15 amino acids. Germline CDR1 LGHDT, CDR2 YNNKEL (reference sequence). Germline trimming cut 1 base from V and 4 bases from J; bases unmatched to any gene: 5. CDR3 DNA: TGTGCCAGCAGCCAAGGTTCAGGGGGCCGCTATGGCTACACCTTC. This sequence encodes CASSQGSGGRYGYTF.

This clonotype was observed at least ten times. This chain connects TRBV4-1 to TRBJ1-3, with D possibly being TRBD1 (5 bases). This CDR3 is 19 amino acids long. Germline V gives CDR1 MGHRA, CDR2 YSYEKL. The V end lost 4 bases, the J end lost 0 bases, and 22 bases lay between the germline ends. CDR3 residues: CASSRDFPGTAVSGNTIYF. In DNA, the CDR3 is TGCGCCAGCAGCCGAGACTTTCCCGGGACGGCCGTCTCTGGAAACACCATATATTTT.

This clonotype has a count of ten or more. The chain recombines TRBV28 with TRBJ2-3; D is possibly TRBD2 (5 bases). CDR3 length: 17 amino acids. The V end lost 3 bases, the J end lost 5 bases, and 21 bases lay between the germline ends. CDR1 is MDHEN and CDR2 is SYDVKM in the germline V gene. The DNA for the CDR3 is TGTGCCAGCAGTTTCCTCCGGACGAGGGCGCGTGTAGATACGCAGTATTTT. Amino acids: CASSFLRTRARVDTQYF.

This clonotype was seen repeatedly, ten times or more. The genes are TRBV12-3 or TRBV12-4 and TRBJ1-2, with no clear D. V dropped 6 bases and J dropped 0 bases, with 8 bases sitting between them. The CDR3 spans 13 residues. The DNA for the CDR3 is TGTGCCAGCAGGTCGGGTACTAACTATGGCTACACCTTC. Protein sequence: CASRSGTNYGYTF.

This clonotype was recorded at least ten times. The chain recombines TRBV4-2 with TRBJ2-2, with 11 bases lining up with TRBD2. The CDR3 totals 15 residues. Trimming cost V 4 bases and J 3 bases; bases outside gene matches: 1. CDR1 is LGHNA and CDR2 is YNFKEQ in the germline V gene. The CDR3 nucleotides read TGTGCCAGCAGCCGGGGACTAGCGGACACCGGGGAGCTGTTTTTT. Translation: CASSRGLADTGELFF.

As concerns this clonotype: The junction differs from germline at one of its ends, possibly a read error. The chain carries TRBV12-3 or TRBV12-4 and TRBJ2-1; 11 bases fit TRBD2. The closer fit of TRBJ2-3 to the DNA end suggests the J call may be wrong. This CDR3 has 16 residues. The CDR3 region has the DNA TGTGCCAGCAATTTAGGGTTAGCGGGGGGGACAGATACGCAGTATTTT. The encoded protein is CASNLGLAGGTDTQYF.

This clonotype was seen just once. The V and J genes are TRBV5-1 and TRBJ2-2; D is uncertain. The germline CDR1 and CDR2 sequences are SGHRS and YFSETQ. V was clipped by 0 bases and J by 5 bases, with 11 bases between them. The CDR3 extends over 15 amino acids. CDR3 in DNA: TGCGCCAGCAGCTTGGGGCTACAAAAGACCGGGGAGCTGTTTTTT. This translates into CASSLGLQKTGELFF.

This clonotype was counted a single time. A single base separates this from a much larger clone, so it may be a read error. The gene calls are TRBV18 and TRBJ2-2; D gene unclear. With 2 bases removed from V and 5 bases from J, the gap between germline ends came to 9 bases. Germline V gene sequence: CDR1 KGHSH, CDR2 LQKENI. The CDR3 is 14 residues long. CDR3 in amino acids: CASSPRQATGELFF. The CDR3 coding sequence is TGTGCCAGCTCACCAAGGCAGGCGACCGGGGAGCTGTTTTTT.

This clonotype was seen at least ten times. The CDR3 DNA reads TGTGCCAGCAGCCCGGTGGATACGCAGTATTTT. Protein: CASSPVDTQYF. This chain connects TRBV7-9 to TRBJ2-3, with D uncertain. Trimming took off 5 bases at V and 6 bases at J, with 6 bases between the two ends. Germline V lookup: CDR1 SEHNR, CDR2 FQNEAQ (reference sequence). The CDR3 loop spans 11 amino acids.

This clonotype was counted at least ten times. V and J are TRBV6-2 or TRBV6-3 and TRBJ2-3, with D unresolved. Per germline, CDR1 MNHEY and CDR2 SVGEGT. Trimming removed 0 bases at V and 6 bases at J, with 13 bases between. The CDR3 is made up of 15 amino acids. The CDR3 spells CASSYSGSQSDTQYF. DNA of the CDR3: TGTGCCAGCAGTTACTCAGGGTCTCAATCGGATACGCAGTATTTT.

With respect to this clonotype: This may stem from a read error, because a much larger clone lies one nucleotide away. The rearrangement uses TRBV12-3 or TRBV12-4 and TRBJ2-1, with 11 bases identical to TRBD2. This CDR3 comprises 15 residues. J lost 9 bases, V lost 6 bases, and 10 bases had no gene match. The CDR3 loop is CASSISGGAGSEQFF. The CDR3 coding sequence is TGTGCCAGCAGCATTAGCGGGGGGGCGGGGAGTGAGCAGTTCTTC.

The CDR3 DNA follows: TGTGCCAGTACCCGGGGCAGGGGGCAAAATTATCAGCCCCAGCATTTT. Its protein product is CASTRGRGQNYQPQHF. V and J are TRBV19 and TRBJ1-5, with 8 bases aligning to TRBD1. Germline CDR1 is LNHDA and CDR2 is SQIVND (reference sequence). The CDR3 has 16 amino acids. J lost 5 bases, V lost 7 bases, and 13 bases had no gene match.

The chain is built from TRBV12-3 or TRBV12-4 and TRBJ2-7; the D gene is possibly TRBD2 (6 bases). The CDR3 runs 15 residues. The V gene lost 3 bases and the J gene lost 5 bases, with 17 bases spanning the gap. CDR3 sequence: CASSFRGSIYDEQYF. Here the CDR3 DNA reads TGTGCCAGCAGTTTTCGGGGGTCTATATATGACGAGCAGTACTTC.

This clonotype was recorded at least ten times. This rearrangement joins TRBV12-3 or TRBV12-4 to TRBJ1-1; D possibly corresponds to TRBD1 (6 bases). This CDR3 region has 14 residues. Trimming pared 4 bases from V and 2 bases from J, leaving 11 bases between. CDR3 residues: CASSYRAENTEAFF. Written as DNA, the CDR3 is TGTGCCAGCAGTTACAGGGCCGAAAACACTGAAGCTTTCTTT.

There are many counts of this clonotype. CDR3 residues: CASSIRDGNQPQHF. CDR3 nucleotides: TGTGCCAGTAGTATCCGGGACGGTAATCAGCCCCAGCATTTT. The V gene is TRBV19, the J gene TRBJ1-5; tentative D call: TRBD1 (5 bases). The V end was cut by 3 bases, the J end by 4 bases, with 10 bases between. This CDR3 contains 14 residues. The germline V gene has CDR1 LNHDA and CDR2 SQIVND (reference sequence).

This clonotype was found many times. V and J are TRBV18 and TRBJ1-5; unclear D gene. Germline lookup yields CDR1 KGHSH and CDR2 LQKENI. The V gene lost 6 bases and the J gene lost 3 bases, with 9 bases spanning the gap. CDR3 length: 13 residues. The CDR3 reads CASSQDLNQPQHF. The CDR3 nucleotides read TGTGCCAGCTCCCAGGACCTCAATCAGCCCCAGCATTTT.

This clonotype was found many times. Here the CDR3 reads CASSQDLPAGANQPQHF. CDR3 nucleotide sequence: TGTGCCAGCAGCCAAGATCTCCCCGCAGGGGCCAATCAGCCCCAGCATTTT. V and J are TRBV3-1 and TRBJ1-5; D is possibly TRBD1 (6 bases). CDR3 length: 17 amino acids. The V end lost 0 bases, the J end lost 3 bases, and 15 bases lay between the germline ends. The germline gives CDR1 LGHDT, CDR2 YNNKEL (reference sequence).

This clonotype appeared many times. The genes are TRBV6-4 and TRBJ1-2; D is perhaps TRBD1 (6 bases). The CDR3 is 14 amino acids. Looked up from germline, CDR1 is MRHNA and CDR2 is SNTAGT. V lost 0 bases to trimming and J lost 9 bases, with 14 bases between them. The CDR3 bases are TGTGCCAGCAGTGACTCGCGGACAGCGCGTTGCTACACCTTC. It is translated as CASSDSRTARCYTF.

This clonotype was counted only a few times. This chain links TRBV6-1 with TRBJ1-2, with TRBD1 matching over 9 bases. This CDR3 has 15 residues. Germline loops: CDR1 MNHNS, CDR2 SASEGT. The V and J ends lost 1 base and 5 bases, in that order; junction bases with no gene match: 5. The CDR3 loop reads CASSEDYRGPYGYTF. CDR3 DNA sequence: TGTGCCAGCAGTGAAGATTACAGGGGGCCTTATGGCTACACCTTC.

This clonotype came up many times. The chain joins TRBV2 to TRBJ1-1, with TRBD1 identical over 7 bases. Germline CDR1 SNHLY, CDR2 FYNNEI. Unmatched junction bases numbered 7, after V lost 5 bases and J lost 1 base. This CDR3 contains 15 residues. The CDR3 region is CASSWGQNRNTEAFF. Here the CDR3 DNA reads TGTGCCAGCAGTTGGGGACAGAATAGGAACACTGAAGCTTTCTTT.

This clonotype was seen many times. As DNA, the CDR3 is TGTGCCAGCAGATCCGGTTATACTGGAAACACCATATATTTT. This sequence encodes CASRSGYTGNTIYF. This sequence joins TRBV7-2 and TRBJ1-3, with no clear D. Germline V gene sequence: CDR1 SGHTA, CDR2 FQGNSA. This CDR3 has 14 amino acids. Trimming took off 6 bases at V and 2 bases at J, with 11 bases between the two ends.

This clonotype occurred many times. The chain couples TRBV7-3 to TRBJ2-1; D is possibly TRBD2 (7 bases). CDR1 and CDR2 from the germline V gene are SGHTA and FQGTGA. This CDR3 contains 16 residues. V was cut by 1 base and J by 5 bases, with 15 bases left in between. CDR3 DNA: TGTGCCAGCAGCTTAAATGGTGGGGGGGCTCACAATGAGCAGTTCTTC. This encodes CASSLNGGGAHNEQFF.

About this clonotype itself: Just one base apart from a much larger clone, this may be a read error. The genes are TRBV6-5 and TRBJ2-7, with D perhaps matching TRBD1 (6 bases). Germline loops: CDR1 MNHEY, CDR2 SVGAGI. This CDR3 is built from 12 residues. The CDR3 loop reads CASRGHDDERYF. In DNA form, the CDR3 reads TGTGCCAGTCGGGGACATGACGACGAGCGGTACTTC.

The sample holds a few counts of this clonotype. The rearrangement links TRBV19 to TRBJ1-5; tentatively, D is TRBD1 (5 bases). The CDR3 is 16 residues long. Germline assignment: CDR1 LNHDA and CDR2 SQIVND (reference sequence). V dropped 4 bases and J dropped 2 bases, with 15 bases sitting between them. The CDR3: CASSNSGGGGNQPQHF. In DNA form, the CDR3 reads TGTGCCAGTAGTAACTCTGGGGGTGGGGGCAATCAGCCCCAGCATTTT. Complete variable domain (other parts from reference TRBV19 and TRBJ1-5): DGGITQSPKYLFRKEGQNVTLSCEQNLNHDAMYWYRQDPGQGLRLIYYSQIVNDFQKGDIAEGYSVSREKKESFPLTVTSAQKNPTAFYLCASSNSGGGGNQPQHFGDGTRLSIL.

This clonotype was seen at least ten times. This chain joins TRBV5-6 and TRBJ2-3; 15 bases line up with TRBD2. Germline V gene sequence: CDR1 SGHDT, CDR2 YYEEEE. This CDR3 spans 16 amino acids. V lost 4 bases, J lost 6 bases, and 6 bases stayed unmatched. The CDR3 bases are TGTGCCAGCAGCAGGACTAGCGGGGGGGCCGGGGATACGCAGTATTTT. Translation gives CASSRTSGGAGDTQYF. Complete variable domain (other parts from reference TRBV5-6 and TRBJ2-3): DAGVTQSPTHLIKTRGQQVTLRCSPKSGHDTVSWYQQALGQGPQFIFQYYEEEERQRGNFPDRFSGHQFPNYSSELNVNALLLGDSALYLCASSRTSGGAGDTQYFGPGTRLTVL.

This clonotype was seen many times. V and J are TRBV2 and TRBJ2-3; no reliable D call. Germline V gene sequence: CDR1 SNHLY, CDR2 FYNNEI. V dropped 6 bases and J dropped 6 bases, with 10 bases sitting between them. This CDR3 is built from 12 residues. DNA for the CDR3: TGTGCCAGCAGAATAGGGATCGATACGCAGTATTTT. This sequence encodes CASRIGIDTQYF.

In nucleotides, the CDR3 is TGTGCCAGCAGCGAGCAGGGGGACGTCGGAATGAACACTGAAGCTTTCTTT. This translates into CASSEQGDVGMNTEAFF. The chain carries TRBV9 and TRBJ1-1; 7 bases fit TRBD1. In germline, CDR1 is SGDLS, CDR2 YYNGEE. The CDR3 loop spans 17 amino acids. Trimming cost V 3 bases and J 0 bases; bases outside gene matches: 11.

This clonotype has ten or more counts. The chain has TRBV5-1 and TRBJ1-4; perhaps TRBD1 as D (6 bases). The V gene lost 7 bases and the J gene lost 3 bases, with 16 bases spanning the gap. This CDR3 contains 15 residues. Germline V gene sequence: CDR1 SGHRS, CDR2 YFSETQ. In nucleotides, the CDR3 is TGCGCCAGCGCCGTTGGGGGCGAGTCTAATGAAAAACTGTTTTTT. Its protein is CASAVGGESNEKLFF.

This clonotype was observed at least ten times. An end of the junction does not agree with germline; a read error may underlie this. V is TRBV3-1 and J is TRBJ1-2; no clear D. The CDR3 spans 11 residues. The germline gives CDR1 LGHDT, CDR2 YNNKEL (reference sequence). The CDR3 DNA follows: TGTGCCAGCGGCCAGGACGGAGGCTACACCTTC. Translation gives CASGQDGGYTF.

This clonotype was seen at least ten times. The chain joins TRBV9 to TRBJ2-7; 9 bases align to TRBD1. Germline V gives CDR1 SGDLS, CDR2 YYNGEE. V trimming: 0 bases; J trimming: 7 bases; junction bases outside the gene matches: 5. The CDR3 contains 14 residues. The CDR3 DNA follows: TGTGCCAGCAGCGTAGATGACAGGGGGGGGGAGCAGTACTTC. As protein: CASSVDDRGGEQYF. The variable domain in full, completed from reference TRBV9 and TRBJ2-7, reads DSGVTQTPKHLITATGQRVTLRCSPRSGDLSVYWYQQSLDQGLQFLIQYYNGEERAKGNILERFSAQQFPDLHSELNLSSLELGDSALYFCASSVDDRGGEQYFGPGTRLTVT.